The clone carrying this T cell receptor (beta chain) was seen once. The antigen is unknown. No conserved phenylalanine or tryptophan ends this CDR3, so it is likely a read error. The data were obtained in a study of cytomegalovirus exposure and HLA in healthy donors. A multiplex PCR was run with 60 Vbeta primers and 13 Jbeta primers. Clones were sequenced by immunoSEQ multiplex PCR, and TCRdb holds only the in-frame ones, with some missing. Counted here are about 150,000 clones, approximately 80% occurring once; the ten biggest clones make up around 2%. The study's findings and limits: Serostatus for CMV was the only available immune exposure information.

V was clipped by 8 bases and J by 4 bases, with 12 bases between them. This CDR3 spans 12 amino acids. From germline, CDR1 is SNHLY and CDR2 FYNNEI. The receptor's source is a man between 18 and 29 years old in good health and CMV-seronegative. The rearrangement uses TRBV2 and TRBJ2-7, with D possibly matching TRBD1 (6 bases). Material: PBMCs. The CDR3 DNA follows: TGTGCCAGCCCGACAGGCCCTTACGAGCAGTACCTC. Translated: CASPTGPYEQYL.